Shown below are 9 T cell receptor beta chains from a single sample sequenced in a study of blood T cell repertoires in COVID-19. The assay was immunoSEQ multiplex PCR, and TCRdb's table has in-frame clones only and misses some. There are 45,000 to 60,000 clones in the sample; 80% to 95% occur only once, and over 3% lies in the top ten. Sequenced material: peripheral blood. These receptors all come from a man aged 50 to 60 with acute or convalescent COVID-19.

The V and J genes are TRBV7-2 and TRBJ1-3; D remains ambiguous. This CDR3 contains 16 residues. Trimming stripped 4 bases from V and 3 bases from J, with 16 bases between. In germline, CDR1 is SGHTA, CDR2 FQGNSA. The CDR3 region is CASSSSRPASGNTIYF. The CDR3 nucleotides read TGTGCCAGCAGCTCCTCTCGCCCTGCTAGTGGAAACACCATATATTTT.

CDR3 sequence (DNA): TGTGCCAGCAGCACCGGGACTAGCGGCTACGAGCAGTACTTC. This translates into CASSTGTSGYEQYF. The chain carries TRBV3-1 (or the pseudogene TRBV3-2) and TRBJ2-7, with 11 bases that match TRBD2. V was pared by 5 bases and J by 3 bases, with 3 bases of the junction left unmatched. Germline V gene lookup returns CDR1 LGHDT and CDR2 YNNKEL (reference sequence). The CDR3 is 14 amino acids.

The rearrangement joins TRBV5-1 to TRBJ2-1; perhaps TRBD1 as D (6 bases). Trimming cost V 5 bases and J 2 bases, with 11 bases left between them. The CDR3 covers 14 residues. The V gene's germline CDR1 is SGHRS and CDR2 YFSETQ. The CDR3 DNA reads TGCGCCAGCAGACAGGACAGCCCCTACAATGAGCAGTTCTTC. Its translation is CASRQDSPYNEQFF.

A single count supports this clone. This rearrangement joins TRBV6-6 to TRBJ2-1; 9 bases map to TRBD1. The CDR3 totals 16 residues. The ends lost 2 bases at V and 10 bases at J; junction bases unmatched: 12. The germline gives CDR1 MNHNY, CDR2 SVGAGI (reference sequence). The CDR3 spells CASSYGRDRAVYEQFF. In DNA form, the CDR3 reads TGTGCCAGCAGTTACGGGAGGGACAGGGCTGTCTACGAGCAGTTCTTC.

The V and J genes are TRBV9 and TRBJ2-4, with D perhaps matching TRBD1 (6 bases). Germline V gene sequence: CDR1 SGDLS, CDR2 YYNGEE. The V end lost 3 bases, the J end lost 10 bases, and 8 bases lay between the germline ends. This CDR3 has 11 residues. The CDR3 here is CASSAGTIQYF. CDR3 DNA sequence: TGTGCCAGCAGCGCGGGGACAATTCAGTACTTC.

This chain uses TRBV15 with TRBJ1-5; maybe TRBD1 (6 bases). This CDR3 has 15 residues. Trimming removed 3 bases at V and 2 bases at J, with 11 bases between. The germline gives CDR1 LNHNV, CDR2 YYDKDF (reference sequence). Here the CDR3 reads CATSRVAGGNQPQHF. As DNA, the CDR3 is TGTGCCACCAGCAGGGTAGCAGGGGGCAATCAGCCCCAGCATTTT. Looking up the rest from reference TRBV15 and TRBJ1-5 gives the full variable domain: DAMVIQNPRYQVTQFGKPVTLSCSQTLNHNVMYWYQQKSSQAPKLLFHYYDKDFNNEADTPDNFQSRRPNTSFCFLDIRSPGLGDTAMYLCATSRVAGGNQPQHFGDGTRLSIL.

The V call is TRBV7-9, the J call TRBJ2-7; D remains unclear. The V end lost 8 bases, the J end lost 2 bases, and 10 bases lay between the germline ends. Germline assignment: CDR1 SEHNR and CDR2 FQNEAQ (reference sequence). The CDR3 length is 12 residues. CDR3 nucleotide sequence: TGTGCCAGCGTTGGGCAGGCCTACGAGCAGTACTTC. Encoded protein: CASVGQAYEQYF.

The chain links TRBV18 to TRBJ1-6; 8 nucleotides line up with TRBD1. CDR3 length: 14 residues. Germline CDR1 KGHSH, CDR2 LQKENI. Germline trimming cut 4 bases from V and 10 bases from J; bases unmatched to any gene: 6. The CDR3 protein is CASSRDRLGSPLHF. CDR3 coding DNA: TGTGCCAGCTCACGGGACAGGCTCGGCTCACCCCTCCACTTT.

The CDR3 region has the DNA TGCGCCAGCAGCTCCGGGGCGAGCGGGGCGGGGACCCAGTACTTC. Its translation: CASSSGASGAGTQYF. The chain has TRBV5-1 and TRBJ2-5, with TRBD2 identical over 7 bases. The CDR3 contains 15 residues. After removal of 3 bases from V and 7 bases from J, the junction contained 12 bases not matched to a gene. The germline gives CDR1 SGHRS, CDR2 YFSETQ.